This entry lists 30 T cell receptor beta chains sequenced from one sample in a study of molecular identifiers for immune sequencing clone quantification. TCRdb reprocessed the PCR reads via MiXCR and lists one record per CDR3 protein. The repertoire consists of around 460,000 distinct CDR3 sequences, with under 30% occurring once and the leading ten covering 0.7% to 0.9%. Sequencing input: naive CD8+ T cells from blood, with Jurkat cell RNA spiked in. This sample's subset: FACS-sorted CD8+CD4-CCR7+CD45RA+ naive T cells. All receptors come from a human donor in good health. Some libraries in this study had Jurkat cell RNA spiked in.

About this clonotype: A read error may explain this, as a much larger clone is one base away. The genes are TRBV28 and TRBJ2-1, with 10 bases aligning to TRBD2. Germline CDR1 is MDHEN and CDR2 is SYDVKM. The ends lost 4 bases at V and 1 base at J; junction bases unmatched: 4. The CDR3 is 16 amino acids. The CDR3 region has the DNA TGTGCCAGCAGTTCCCCTAGCGGGAGTTCCTACAATGAGCAGTTCTTC. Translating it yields CASSSPSGSSYNEQFF.

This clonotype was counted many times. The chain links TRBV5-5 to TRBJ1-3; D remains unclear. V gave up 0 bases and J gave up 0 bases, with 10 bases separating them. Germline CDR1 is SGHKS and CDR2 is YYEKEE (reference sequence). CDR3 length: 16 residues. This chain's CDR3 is CASSLDGESSGNTIYF. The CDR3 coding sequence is TGTGCCAGCAGCTTGGACGGGGAGAGCTCTGGAAACACCATATATTTT. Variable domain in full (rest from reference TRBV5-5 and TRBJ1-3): DAGVTQSPTHLIKTRGQQVTLRCSPISGHKSVSWYQQVLGQGPQFIFQYYEKEERGRGNFPDRFSARQFPNYSSELNVNALLLGDSALYLCASSLDGESSGNTIYFGEGSWLTVV.

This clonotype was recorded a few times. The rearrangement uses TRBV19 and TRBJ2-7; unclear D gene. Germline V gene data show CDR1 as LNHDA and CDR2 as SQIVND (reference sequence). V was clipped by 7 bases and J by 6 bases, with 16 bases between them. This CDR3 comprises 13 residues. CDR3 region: CASKAGPQVEQYF. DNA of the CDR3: TGTGCCAGTAAGGCAGGTCCGCAGGTCGAGCAGTACTTC.

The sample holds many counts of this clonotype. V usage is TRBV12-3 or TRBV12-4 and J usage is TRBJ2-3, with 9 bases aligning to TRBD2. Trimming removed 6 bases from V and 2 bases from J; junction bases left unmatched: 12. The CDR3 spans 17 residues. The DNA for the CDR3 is TGTGCCAGCAGCCTCTCTGGACTAGCGAGTTACACAGATACGCAGTATTTT. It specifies CASSLSGLASYTDTQYF.

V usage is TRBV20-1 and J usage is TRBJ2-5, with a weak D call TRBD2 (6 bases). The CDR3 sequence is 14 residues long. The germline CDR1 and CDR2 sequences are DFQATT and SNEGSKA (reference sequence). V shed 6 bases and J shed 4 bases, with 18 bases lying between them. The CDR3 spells CSAHRPRGLETQYF. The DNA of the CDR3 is TGCAGTGCCCACCGCCCGCGGGGTTTAGAGACCCAGTACTTC.

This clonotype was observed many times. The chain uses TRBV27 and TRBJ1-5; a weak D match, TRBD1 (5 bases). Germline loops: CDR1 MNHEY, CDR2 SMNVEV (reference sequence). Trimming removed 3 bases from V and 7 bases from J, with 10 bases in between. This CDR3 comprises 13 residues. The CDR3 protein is CASSLGVRQPQHF. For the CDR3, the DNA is TGTGCCAGCAGTTTGGGGGTCAGGCAGCCCCAGCATTTT.

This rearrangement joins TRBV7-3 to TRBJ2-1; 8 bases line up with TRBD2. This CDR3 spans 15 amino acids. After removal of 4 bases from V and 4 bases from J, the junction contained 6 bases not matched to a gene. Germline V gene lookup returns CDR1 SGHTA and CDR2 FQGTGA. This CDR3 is CASSSLAEKYNEQFF. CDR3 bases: TGTGCCAGCAGCTCACTAGCGGAAAAATACAATGAGCAGTTCTTC.

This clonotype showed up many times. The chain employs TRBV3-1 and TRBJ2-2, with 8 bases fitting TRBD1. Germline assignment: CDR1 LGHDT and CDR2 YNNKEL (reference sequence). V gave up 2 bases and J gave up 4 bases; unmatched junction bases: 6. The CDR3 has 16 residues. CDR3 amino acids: CASSQSQGAITGELFF. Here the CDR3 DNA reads TGTGCCAGCAGCCAATCCCAGGGGGCAATCACCGGGGAGCTGTTTTTT.

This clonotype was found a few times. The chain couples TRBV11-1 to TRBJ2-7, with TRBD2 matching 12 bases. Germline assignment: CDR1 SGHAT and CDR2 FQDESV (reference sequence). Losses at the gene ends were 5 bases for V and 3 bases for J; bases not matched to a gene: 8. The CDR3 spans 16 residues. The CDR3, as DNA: TGTGCCAGCAGCACTACCGGGACTAGCGGGTTCTACGAGCAGTACTTC. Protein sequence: CASSTTGTSGFYEQYF. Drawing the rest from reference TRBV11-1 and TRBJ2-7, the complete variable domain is EAEVAQSPRYKITEKSQAVAFWCDPISGHATLYWYRQILGQGPELLVQFQDESVVDDSQLPKDRFSAERLKGVDSTLKIQPAELGDSAMYLCASSTTGTSGFYEQYFGPGTRLTVT.

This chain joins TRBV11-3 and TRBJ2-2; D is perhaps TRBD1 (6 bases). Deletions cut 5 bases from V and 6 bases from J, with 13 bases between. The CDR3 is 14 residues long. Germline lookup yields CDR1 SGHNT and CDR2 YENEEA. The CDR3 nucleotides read TGTGCCAGCAGCGGACCGGACAGTTCCGGGGAGCTGTTTTTT. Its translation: CASSGPDSSGELFF.

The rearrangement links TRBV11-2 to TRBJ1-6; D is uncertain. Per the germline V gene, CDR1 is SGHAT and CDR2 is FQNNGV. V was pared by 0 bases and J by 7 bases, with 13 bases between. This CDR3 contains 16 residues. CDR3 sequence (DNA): TGTGCCAGCAGCTTAGAGCCCCGGACGCTAAATTCACCCCTCCACTTT. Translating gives CASSLEPRTLNSPLHF.

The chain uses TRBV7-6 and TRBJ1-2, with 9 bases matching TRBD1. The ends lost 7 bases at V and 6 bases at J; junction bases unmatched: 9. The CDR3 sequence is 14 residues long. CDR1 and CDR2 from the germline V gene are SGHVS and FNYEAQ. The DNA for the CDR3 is TGTGCCAGCACCCCCATACAGGGGGCAGATGGCTACACCTTC. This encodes CASTPIQGADGYTF.

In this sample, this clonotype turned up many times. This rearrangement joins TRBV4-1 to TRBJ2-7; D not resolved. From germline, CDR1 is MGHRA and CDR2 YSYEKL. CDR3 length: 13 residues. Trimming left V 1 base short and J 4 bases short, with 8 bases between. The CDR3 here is CASSQAPRYEQYF. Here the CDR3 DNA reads TGCGCCAGCAGCCAAGCCCCCAGATACGAGCAGTACTTC.

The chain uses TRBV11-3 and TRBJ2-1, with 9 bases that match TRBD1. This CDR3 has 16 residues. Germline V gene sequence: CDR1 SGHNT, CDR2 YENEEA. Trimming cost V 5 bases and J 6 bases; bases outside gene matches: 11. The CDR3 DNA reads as TGTGCCAGCAGCCATGGGTACGGACAGGGGTCCAATGAGCAGTTCTTC. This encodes CASSHGYGQGSNEQFF.

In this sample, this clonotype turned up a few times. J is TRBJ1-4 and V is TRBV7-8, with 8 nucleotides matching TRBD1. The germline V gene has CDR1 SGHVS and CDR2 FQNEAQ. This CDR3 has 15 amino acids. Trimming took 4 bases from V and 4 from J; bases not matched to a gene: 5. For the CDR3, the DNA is TGTGCCAGCAGCTCCAGGGGGCTGGGTAATGAAAAACTGTTTTTT. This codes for CASSSRGLGNEKLFF.

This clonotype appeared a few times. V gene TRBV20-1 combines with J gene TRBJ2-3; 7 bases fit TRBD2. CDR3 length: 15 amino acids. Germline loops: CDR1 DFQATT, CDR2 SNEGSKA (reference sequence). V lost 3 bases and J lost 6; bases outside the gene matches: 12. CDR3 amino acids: CSARDLAEALDTQYF. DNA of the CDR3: TGCAGTGCTAGGGATCTAGCGGAGGCTCTGGATACGCAGTATTTT.

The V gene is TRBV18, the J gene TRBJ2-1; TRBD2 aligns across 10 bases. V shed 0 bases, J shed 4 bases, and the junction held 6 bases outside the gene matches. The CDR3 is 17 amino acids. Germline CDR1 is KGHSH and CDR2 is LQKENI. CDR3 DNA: TGTGCCAGCTCACCACCAGAGGGACTAGCGTTTTACAATGAGCAGTTCTTC. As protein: CASSPPEGLAFYNEQFF.

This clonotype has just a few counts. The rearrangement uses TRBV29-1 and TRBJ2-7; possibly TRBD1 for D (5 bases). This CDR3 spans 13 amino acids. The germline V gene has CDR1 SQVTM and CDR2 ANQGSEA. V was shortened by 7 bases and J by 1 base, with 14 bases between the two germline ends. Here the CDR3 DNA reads TGCAGCGCCGTTTCGGCAGGGTCCTACGAGCAGTACTTC. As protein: CSAVSAGSYEQYF.

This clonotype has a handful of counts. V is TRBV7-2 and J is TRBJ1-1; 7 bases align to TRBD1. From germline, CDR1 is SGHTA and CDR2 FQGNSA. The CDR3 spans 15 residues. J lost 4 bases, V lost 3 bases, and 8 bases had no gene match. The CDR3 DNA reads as TGTGCCAGCAGCTTGCCAGACAGGGCCCCCACTGAAGCTTTCTTT. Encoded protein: CASSLPDRAPTEAFF.

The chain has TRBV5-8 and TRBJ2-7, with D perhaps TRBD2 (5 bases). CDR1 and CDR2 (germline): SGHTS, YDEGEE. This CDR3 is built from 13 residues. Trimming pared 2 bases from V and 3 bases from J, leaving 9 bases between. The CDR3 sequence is CASSFFEGYEQYF. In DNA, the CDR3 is TGTGCCAGCAGCTTTTTCGAGGGCTACGAGCAGTACTTC.

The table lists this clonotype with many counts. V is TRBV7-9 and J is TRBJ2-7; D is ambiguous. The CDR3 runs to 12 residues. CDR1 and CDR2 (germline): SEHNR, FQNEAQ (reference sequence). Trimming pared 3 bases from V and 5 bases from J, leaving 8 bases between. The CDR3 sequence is CASSFLLDEQYF. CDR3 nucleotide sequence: TGTGCCAGCAGCTTTCTGCTGGACGAGCAGTACTTC.

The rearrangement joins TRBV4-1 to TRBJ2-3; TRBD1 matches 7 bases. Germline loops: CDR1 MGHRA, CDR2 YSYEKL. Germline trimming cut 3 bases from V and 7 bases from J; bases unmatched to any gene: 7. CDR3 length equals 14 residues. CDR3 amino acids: CASSQGDSFNTQYF. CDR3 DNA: TGCGCCAGCAGCCAGGGGGACAGTTTTAATACGCAGTATTTT.

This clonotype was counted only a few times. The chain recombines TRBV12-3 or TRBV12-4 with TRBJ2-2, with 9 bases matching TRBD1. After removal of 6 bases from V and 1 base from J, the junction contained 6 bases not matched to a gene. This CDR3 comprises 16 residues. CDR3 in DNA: TGTGCCAGCAGCGCTCCGGGACAGGGGAACACCGGGGAGCTGTTTTTT. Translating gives CASSAPGQGNTGELFF.

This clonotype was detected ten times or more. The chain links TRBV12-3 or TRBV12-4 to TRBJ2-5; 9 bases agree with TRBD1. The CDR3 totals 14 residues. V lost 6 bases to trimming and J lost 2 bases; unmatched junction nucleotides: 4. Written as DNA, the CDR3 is TGTGCCAGCAGCTTCGGGACAGGGCAAGAGACCCAGTACTTC. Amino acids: CASSFGTGQETQYF.

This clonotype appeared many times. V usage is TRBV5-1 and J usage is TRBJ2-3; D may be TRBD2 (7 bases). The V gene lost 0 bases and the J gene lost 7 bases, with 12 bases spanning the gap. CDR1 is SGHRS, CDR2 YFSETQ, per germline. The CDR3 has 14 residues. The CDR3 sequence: CASSLAGGENTQYF. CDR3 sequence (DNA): TGCGCCAGCAGCTTGGCGGGGGGCGAAAATACGCAGTATTTT.

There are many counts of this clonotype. This CDR3 reads CASSLEKGKLFF. The DNA of the CDR3 is TGTGCCAGCAGTTTGGAAAAGGGAAAACTGTTTTTT. The rearrangement joins TRBV12-3 or TRBV12-4 to TRBJ1-4, with D hard to call. The CDR3 is made up of 12 amino acids. The ends were cut back, 3 bases at V and 10 bases at J, with 9 bases in the middle.

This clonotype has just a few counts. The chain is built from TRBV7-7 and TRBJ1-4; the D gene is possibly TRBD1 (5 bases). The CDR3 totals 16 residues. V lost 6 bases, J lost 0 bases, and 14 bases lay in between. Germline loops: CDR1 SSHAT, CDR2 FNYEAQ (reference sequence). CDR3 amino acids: CASRPGQITTNEKLFF. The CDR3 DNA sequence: TGTGCCAGCAGGCCAGGGCAAATTACAACTAATGAAAAACTGTTTTTT. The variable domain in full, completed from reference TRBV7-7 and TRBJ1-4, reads GAGVSQSPRYKVTKRGQDVTLRCDPISSHATLYWYQQALGQGPEFLTYFNYEAQPDKSGLPSDRFSAERPEGSISTLTIQRTEQRDSAMYRCASRPGQITTNEKLFFGSGTQLSVL.

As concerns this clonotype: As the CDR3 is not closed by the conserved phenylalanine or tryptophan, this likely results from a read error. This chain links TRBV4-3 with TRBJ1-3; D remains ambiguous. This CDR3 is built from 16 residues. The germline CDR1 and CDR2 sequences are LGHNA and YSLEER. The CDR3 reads CASNQELDDGGNTIYI. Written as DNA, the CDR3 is TGCGCCAGCAACCAAGAATTGGACGACGGGGGAAACACCATATATATT.

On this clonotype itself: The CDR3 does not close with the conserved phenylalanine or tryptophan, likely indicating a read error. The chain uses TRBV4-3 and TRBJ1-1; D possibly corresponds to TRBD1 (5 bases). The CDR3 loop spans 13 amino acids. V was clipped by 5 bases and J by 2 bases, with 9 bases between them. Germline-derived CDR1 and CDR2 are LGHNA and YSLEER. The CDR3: CASSKQANTEAFC. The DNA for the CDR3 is TGCGCCAGCAGCAAACAGGCAAACACTGAAGCTTTCTGT.

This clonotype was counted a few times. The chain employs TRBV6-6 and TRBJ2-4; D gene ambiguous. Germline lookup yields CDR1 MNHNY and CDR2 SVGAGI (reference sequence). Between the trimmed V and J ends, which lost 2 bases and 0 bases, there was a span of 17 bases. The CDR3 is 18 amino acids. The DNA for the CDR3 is TGTGCCAGCAGTTACCCTTACCCTCTGGGAATAGCCAAAAACATTCAGTACTTC. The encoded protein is CASSYPYPLGIAKNIQYF.